These 8 T cell receptor beta chains were all obtained from the same sample, sequenced in a study of T and B cells in COVID-19 patients. TRB was amplified from approximately 250-480 ng of blood genomic DNA. TRB rearrangements were amplified by multiplex PCR with BIOMED2 TRB-A/B primers. Each CDR3 protein is one row after TCRdb ran MiXCR on the multiplex PCR reads. In the table there are approximately 9,000 distinct CDR3 sequences, roughly 31% of which are singletons. Material for sequencing was blood. The source is a human donor who had recovered from COVID-19.

This chain links TRBV25-1 with TRBJ2-7; D is perhaps TRBD1 or TRBD2 (5 bases each). Trimming took 6 bases from V and 4 from J, leaving 10 bases between them. The germline gives CDR1 MGHDK, CDR2 SYGVNS. The CDR3 length is 12 residues. For the CDR3, the DNA is TGTGCCAGCAGGAGGGGCTTTTACGAGCAGTACTTC. It specifies CASRRGFYEQYF.

By frequency in the sample, this clonotype is medium-sized. The rearrangement joins TRBV6-5 to TRBJ2-5; unclear D gene. V was trimmed by 7 bases and J by 5 bases, leaving 23 bases between them. Germline CDR1 reads MNHEY; CDR2 reads SVGAGI. CDR3 length: 16 amino acids. The CDR3 nucleotides are TGTGCCAGCAACAAAGGACCCGCTGAACATGGGGAGACCCAGTACTTC. Protein sequence: CASNKGPAEHGETQYF.

This clonotype has a handful of counts. V and J are TRBV20-1 and TRBJ2-1; TRBD2 agrees at 8 bases. The CDR3 extends over 13 amino acids. Trimming removed 3 bases from V and 14 bases from J; junction bases left unmatched: 12. CDR1 and CDR2 (germline): DFQATT, SNEGSKA (reference sequence). The CDR3 loop reads CSARSSWRTSKFF. The CDR3, as DNA: TGCAGTGCTAGGTCCTCTTGGAGGACTAGCAAGTTCTTC.

This rearrangement joins TRBV6-5 to TRBJ1-1, with no clear D. The germline gives CDR1 MNHEY, CDR2 SVGAGI. The CDR3 totals 17 residues. V lost 2 bases and J 0 bases, leaving 16 bases between the germline ends. The CDR3 region has the DNA TGTGCCAGCAGTTACACACCCTCGGTGCAGGTGAACACTGAAGCTTTCTTT. Translating gives CASSYTPSVQVNTEAFF.

This clonotype turned up a few times. The chain recombines TRBV27 with TRBJ1-2; 7 bases map to TRBD1. Per germline, CDR1 MNHEY and CDR2 SMNVEV (reference sequence). The CDR3 has 15 amino acids. The J segment lost 5 bases and the V segment lost 5 bases, leaving 11 bases of the junction unmatched. This CDR3 is CASSTGAGGWYGYTF. CDR3 in DNA: TGTGCCAGCAGTACCGGGGCAGGGGGATGGTATGGCTACACCTTC.

This chain uses TRBV12-3 or TRBV12-4 with TRBJ1-1; D possibly corresponds to TRBD1 (5 bases). Trimming cost V 1 base and J 4 bases, with 16 bases left between them. CDR3 length equals 16 residues. In DNA, the CDR3 is TGTGCCAGCAGTTTAGGAGGGGTTTCCAGTGGCACTGAAGCTTTCTTT. Translation gives CASSLGGVSSGTEAFF.

The V call is TRBV7-2, the J call TRBJ1-5; D unresolved. This CDR3 is built from 13 residues. The germline CDR1 and CDR2 sequences are SGHTA and FQGNSA. Between the trimmed V and J ends, which lost 5 bases and 0 bases, there was a span of 5 bases. CDR3 residues: CASSEYSNQPQHF. As DNA, the CDR3 is TGTGCCAGCAGCGAGTATAGCAATCAGCCCCAGCATTTT.

This clonotype was observed a handful of times. This chain uses TRBV27 with TRBJ1-2, with D possibly being TRBD1 (6 bases). The CDR3 is made up of 13 amino acids. The V and J ends lost 6 bases and 10 bases respectively, with 18 bases between them. Germline assignment: CDR1 MNHEY and CDR2 SMNVEV (reference sequence). Here the CDR3 DNA reads TGTGCCAGCAGCTCGGGGGGGACAAACCACTACACCTTC. Amino acid sequence: CASSSGGTNHYTF.